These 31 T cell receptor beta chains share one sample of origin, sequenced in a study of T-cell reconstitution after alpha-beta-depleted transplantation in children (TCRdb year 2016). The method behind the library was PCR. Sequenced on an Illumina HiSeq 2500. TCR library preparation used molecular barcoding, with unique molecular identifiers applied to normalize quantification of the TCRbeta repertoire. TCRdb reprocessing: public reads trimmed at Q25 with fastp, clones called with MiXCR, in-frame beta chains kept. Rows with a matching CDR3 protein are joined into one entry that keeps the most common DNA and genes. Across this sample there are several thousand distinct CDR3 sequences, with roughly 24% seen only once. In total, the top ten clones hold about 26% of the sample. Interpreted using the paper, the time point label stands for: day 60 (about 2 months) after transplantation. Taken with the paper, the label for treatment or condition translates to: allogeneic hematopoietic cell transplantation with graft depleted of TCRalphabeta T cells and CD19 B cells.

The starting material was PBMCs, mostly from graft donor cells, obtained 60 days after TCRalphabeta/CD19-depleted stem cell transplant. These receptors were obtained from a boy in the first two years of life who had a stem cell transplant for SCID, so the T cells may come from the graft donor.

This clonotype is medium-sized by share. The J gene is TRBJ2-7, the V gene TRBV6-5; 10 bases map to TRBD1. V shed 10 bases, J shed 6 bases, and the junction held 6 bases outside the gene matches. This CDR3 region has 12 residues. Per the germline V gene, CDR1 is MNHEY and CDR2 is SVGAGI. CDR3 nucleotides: TGTGCCACCCGACAGGGGGCGCGCGAGCAGTACTTC. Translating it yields CATRQGAREQYF.

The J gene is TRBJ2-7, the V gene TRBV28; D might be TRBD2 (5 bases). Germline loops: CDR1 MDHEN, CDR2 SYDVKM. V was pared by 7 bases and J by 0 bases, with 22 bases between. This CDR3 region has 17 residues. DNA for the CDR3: TGTGCCAGCATCTACTCGCTGGGAGCAAGAAGCTCCTACGAGCAGTACTTC. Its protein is CASIYSLGARSSYEQYF.

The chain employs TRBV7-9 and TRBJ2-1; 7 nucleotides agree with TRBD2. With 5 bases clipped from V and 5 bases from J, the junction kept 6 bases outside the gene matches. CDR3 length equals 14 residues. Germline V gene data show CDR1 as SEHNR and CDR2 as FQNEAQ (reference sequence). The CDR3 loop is CASSLRLADNEQFF. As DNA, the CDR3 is TGTGCCAGCAGCCTAAGACTAGCAGACAATGAGCAGTTCTTC. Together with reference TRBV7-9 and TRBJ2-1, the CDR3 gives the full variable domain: DTGVSQNPRHKITKRGQNVTFRCDPISEHNRLYWYRQTLGQGPEFLTYFQNEAQLEKSRLLSDRFSAERPKGSFSTLEIQRTEQGDSAMYLCASSLRLADNEQFFGPGTRLTVL.

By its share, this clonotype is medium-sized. CDR3 in amino acids: CASSLEAVDEAFF. DNA for the CDR3: TGTGCCAGCAGCTTAGAGGCGGTGGATGAAGCTTTCTTT. The V call is TRBV7-9, the J call TRBJ1-1; D is uncertain. The germline gives CDR1 SEHNR, CDR2 FQNEAQ (reference sequence). V lost 1 base, J lost 7 bases, and 10 bases lay in between. The CDR3 has 13 amino acids.

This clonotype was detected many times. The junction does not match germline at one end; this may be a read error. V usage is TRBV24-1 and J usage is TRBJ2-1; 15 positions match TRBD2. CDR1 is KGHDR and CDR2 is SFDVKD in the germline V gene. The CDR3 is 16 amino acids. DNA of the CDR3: TGTGCCACCAGTGACTCCCGGCGGACTAGCGGGGGGGTTTGGTACTTC. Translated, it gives CATSDSRRTSGGVWYF.

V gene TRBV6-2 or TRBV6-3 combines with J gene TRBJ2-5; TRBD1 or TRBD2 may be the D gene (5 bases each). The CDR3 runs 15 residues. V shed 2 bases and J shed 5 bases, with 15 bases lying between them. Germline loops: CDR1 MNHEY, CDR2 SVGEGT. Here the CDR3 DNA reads TGTGCCAGCAGTTACGGACGGGACGGGCCCGAGACCCAGTACTTC. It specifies CASSYGRDGPETQYF.

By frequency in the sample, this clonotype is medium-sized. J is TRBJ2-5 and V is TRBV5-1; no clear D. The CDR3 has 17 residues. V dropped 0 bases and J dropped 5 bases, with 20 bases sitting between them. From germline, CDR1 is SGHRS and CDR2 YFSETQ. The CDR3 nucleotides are TGCGCCAGCAGCTTGGAGGGCAGAATAAGACAAACGGAGACCCAGTACTTC. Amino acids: CASSLEGRIRQTETQYF. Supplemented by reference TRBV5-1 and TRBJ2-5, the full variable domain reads KAGVTQTPRYLIKTRGQQVTLSCSPISGHRSVSWYQQTPGQGLQFLFEYFSETQRNKGNFPGRFSGRQFSNSRSEMNVSTLELGDSALYLCASSLEGRIRQTETQYFGPGTRLLVL.

The CDR3 reads CATPPKVSTARRSSYEQYF. In DNA, the CDR3 is TGTGCCACCCCCCCCAAAGTAAGTACTGCTCGTAGGAGCTCCTACGAGCAGTACTTC. The rearrangement joins TRBV24-1 to TRBJ2-7; D is unresolved. Germline V lookup: CDR1 KGHDR, CDR2 SFDVKD. The V end lost 9 bases, the J end lost 0 bases, and 29 bases lay between the germline ends. The CDR3 runs to 19 residues.

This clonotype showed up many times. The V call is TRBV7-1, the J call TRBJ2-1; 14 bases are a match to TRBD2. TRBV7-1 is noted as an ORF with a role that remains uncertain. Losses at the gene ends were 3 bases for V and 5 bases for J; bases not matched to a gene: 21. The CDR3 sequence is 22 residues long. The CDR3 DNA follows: TGTGCCAGCAGCTCCGCCTCCGGGACTAGCGGGGGTACCACTCTACTTAACAATGAGCAGTTCTTC. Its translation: CASSSASGTSGGTTLLNNEQFF.

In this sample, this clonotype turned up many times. The CDR3 nucleotides read TGTGCCAGCATGCAGGGGGCCGGGAACACTGAAGCTTTCTTT. It codes for CASMQGAGNTEAFF. V usage is TRBV28 and J usage is TRBJ1-1; 8 positions agree with TRBD1. V shed 7 bases and J 1 base; nucleotides not matched to a gene: 5. The CDR3 consists of 14 residues. From germline, CDR1 is MDHEN and CDR2 SYDVKM.

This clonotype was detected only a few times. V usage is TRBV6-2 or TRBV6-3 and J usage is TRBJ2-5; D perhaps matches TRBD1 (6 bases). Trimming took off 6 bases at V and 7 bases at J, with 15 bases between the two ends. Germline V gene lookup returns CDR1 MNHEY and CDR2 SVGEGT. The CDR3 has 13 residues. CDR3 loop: CASSPRQAGTQYF. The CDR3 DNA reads TGTGCCAGCAGCCCCAGACAGGCGGGGACCCAGTACTTC.

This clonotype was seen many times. This CDR3 reads CSARGASGYTF. In DNA form, the CDR3 reads TGCAGCGCACGAGGGGCTAGTGGCTACACCTTC. The V and J genes are TRBV29-1 and TRBJ1-2; perhaps TRBD1 as D (5 bases). This CDR3 has 11 amino acids. Germline loops: CDR1 SQVTM, CDR2 ANQGSEA. V lost 7 bases and J lost 7, with 13 bases in between.

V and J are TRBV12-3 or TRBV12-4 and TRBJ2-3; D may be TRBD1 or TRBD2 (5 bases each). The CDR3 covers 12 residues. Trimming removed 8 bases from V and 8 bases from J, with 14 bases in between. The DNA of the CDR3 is TGTGCCAGCTTGGCAACGGGACCTACGCAGTATTTT. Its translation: CASLATGPTQYF.

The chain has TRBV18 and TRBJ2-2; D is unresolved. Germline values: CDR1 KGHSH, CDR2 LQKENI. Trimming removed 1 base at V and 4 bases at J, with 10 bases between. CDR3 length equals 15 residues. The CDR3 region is CASSPLDDSTGELFF. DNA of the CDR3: TGTGCCAGCTCACCACTTGACGATTCCACCGGGGAGCTGTTTTTT.

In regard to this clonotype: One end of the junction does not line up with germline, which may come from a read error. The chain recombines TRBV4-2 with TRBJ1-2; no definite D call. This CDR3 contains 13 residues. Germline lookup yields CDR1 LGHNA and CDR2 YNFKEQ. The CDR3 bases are TGTGCCATCAGCCCCGGACTTCCCTGTGGCTACACCTTC. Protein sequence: CAISPGLPCGYTF.

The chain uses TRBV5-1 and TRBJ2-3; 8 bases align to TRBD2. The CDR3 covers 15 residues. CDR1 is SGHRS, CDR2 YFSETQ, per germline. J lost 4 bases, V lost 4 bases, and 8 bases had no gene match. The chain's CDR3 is CASSTSGEGPDTQYF. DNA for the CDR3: TGCGCCAGCAGCACTAGCGGAGAGGGGCCAGATACGCAGTATTTT.

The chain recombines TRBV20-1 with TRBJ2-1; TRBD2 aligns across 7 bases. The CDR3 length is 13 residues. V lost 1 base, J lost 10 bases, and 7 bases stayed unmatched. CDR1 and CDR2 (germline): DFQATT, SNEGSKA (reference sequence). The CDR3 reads CSARGPYGREQFF. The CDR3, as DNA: TGCAGTGCTAGAGGACCGTACGGGAGGGAGCAGTTCTTC.

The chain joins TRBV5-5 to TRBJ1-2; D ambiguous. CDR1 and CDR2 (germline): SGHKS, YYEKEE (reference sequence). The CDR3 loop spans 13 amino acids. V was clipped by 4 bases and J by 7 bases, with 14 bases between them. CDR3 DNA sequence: TGTGCCAGCAGCCCCGGACTTACCTGTGGCTACACCTTC. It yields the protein CASSPGLTCGYTF.

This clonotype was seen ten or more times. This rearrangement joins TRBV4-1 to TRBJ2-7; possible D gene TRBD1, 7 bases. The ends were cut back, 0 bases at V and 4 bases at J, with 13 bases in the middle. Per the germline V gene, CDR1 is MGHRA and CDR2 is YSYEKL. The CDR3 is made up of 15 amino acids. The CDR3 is CASSQDSTGRYEQYF. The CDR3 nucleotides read TGCGCCAGCAGCCAAGATTCGACAGGGAGGTACGAGCAGTACTTC.

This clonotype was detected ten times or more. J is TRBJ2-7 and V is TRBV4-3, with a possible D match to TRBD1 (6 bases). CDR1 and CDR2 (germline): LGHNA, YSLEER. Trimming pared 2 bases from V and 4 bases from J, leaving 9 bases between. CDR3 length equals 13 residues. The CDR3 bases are TGCGCCAGCAGCCAACAACAGGGATACGAGCAGTACTTC. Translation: CASSQQQGYEQYF.

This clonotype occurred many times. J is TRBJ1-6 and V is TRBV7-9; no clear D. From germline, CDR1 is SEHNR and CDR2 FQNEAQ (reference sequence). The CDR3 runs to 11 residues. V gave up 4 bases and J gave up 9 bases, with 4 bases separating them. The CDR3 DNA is TGTGCCAGCAGCTCCAGTTCACCCCTCCACTTT. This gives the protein CASSSSSPLHF.

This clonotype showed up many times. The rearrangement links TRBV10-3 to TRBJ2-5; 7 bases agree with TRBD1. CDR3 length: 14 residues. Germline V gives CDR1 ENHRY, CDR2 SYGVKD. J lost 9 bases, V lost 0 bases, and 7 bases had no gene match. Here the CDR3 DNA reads TGTGCCATCAGTGAGTCCAGGGGGATTAGGTCCCAGTACTTC. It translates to CAISESRGIRSQYF.

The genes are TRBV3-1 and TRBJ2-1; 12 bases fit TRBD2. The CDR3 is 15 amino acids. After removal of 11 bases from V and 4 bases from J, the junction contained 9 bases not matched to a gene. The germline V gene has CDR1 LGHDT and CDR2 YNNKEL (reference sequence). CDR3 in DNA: TGTGCCTCCTGCCAAGGACTAGCGGGGTACAATGAGCAGTTCTTC. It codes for CASCQGLAGYNEQFF.

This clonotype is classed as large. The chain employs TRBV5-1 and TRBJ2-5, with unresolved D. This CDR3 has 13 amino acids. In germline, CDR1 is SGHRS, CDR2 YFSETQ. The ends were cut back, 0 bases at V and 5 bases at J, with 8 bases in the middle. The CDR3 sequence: CASSLEPWETQYF. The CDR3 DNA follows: TGCGCCAGCAGCTTGGAACCATGGGAGACCCAGTACTTC.

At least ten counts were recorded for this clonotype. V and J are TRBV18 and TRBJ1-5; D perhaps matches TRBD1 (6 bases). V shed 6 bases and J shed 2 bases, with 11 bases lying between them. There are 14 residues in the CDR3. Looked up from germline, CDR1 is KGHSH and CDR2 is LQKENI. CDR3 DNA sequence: TGTGCCAGCTCCGGGGCAGGGGGCAATCAGCCCCAGCATTTT. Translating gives CASSGAGGNQPQHF. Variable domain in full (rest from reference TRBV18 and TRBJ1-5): NAGVMQNPRHLVRRRGQEARLRCSPMKGHSHVYWYRQLPEEGLKFMVYLQKENIIDESGMPKERFSAEFPKEGPSILRIQQVVRGDSAAYFCASSGAGGNQPQHFGDGTRLSIL.

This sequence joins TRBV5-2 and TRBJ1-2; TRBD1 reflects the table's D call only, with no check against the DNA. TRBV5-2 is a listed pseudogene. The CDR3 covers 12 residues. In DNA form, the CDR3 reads TGTGCCATGGGCCCCGGGCGGTATGGCTACACCTTC. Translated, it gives CAMGPGRYGYTF.

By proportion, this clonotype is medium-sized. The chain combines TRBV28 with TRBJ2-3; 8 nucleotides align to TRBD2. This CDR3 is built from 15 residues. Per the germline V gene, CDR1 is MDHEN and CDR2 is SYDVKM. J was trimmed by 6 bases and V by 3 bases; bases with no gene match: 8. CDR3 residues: CASSFAGLGGDTQYF. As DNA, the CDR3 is TGTGCCAGCAGTTTTGCGGGACTAGGCGGTGATACGCAGTATTTT.

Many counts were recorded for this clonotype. The chain's CDR3 is CAISESSSNEQFF. The CDR3 DNA sequence: TGTGCCATCAGTGAGTCCTCCTCGAATGAGCAGTTCTTC. This rearrangement joins TRBV10-3 to TRBJ2-1; D gene uncertain. Trimming cost V 0 bases and J 7 bases, with 7 bases left between them. The CDR3 totals 13 residues. The germline V gene encodes CDR1 ENHRY and CDR2 SYGVKD.

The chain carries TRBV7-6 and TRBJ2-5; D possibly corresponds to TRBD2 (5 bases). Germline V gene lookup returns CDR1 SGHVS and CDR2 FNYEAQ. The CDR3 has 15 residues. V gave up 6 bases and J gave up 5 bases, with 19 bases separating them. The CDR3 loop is CASRTNTLASETQYF. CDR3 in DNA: TGTGCCAGCAGAACTAACACGCTAGCATCCGAGACCCAGTACTTC.

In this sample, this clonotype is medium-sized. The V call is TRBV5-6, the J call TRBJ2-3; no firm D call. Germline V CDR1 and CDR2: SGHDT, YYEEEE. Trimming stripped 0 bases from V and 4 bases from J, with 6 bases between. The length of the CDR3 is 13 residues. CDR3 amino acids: CASSLAHADTQYF. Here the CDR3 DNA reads TGTGCCAGCAGCTTGGCCCACGCAGATACGCAGTATTTT.

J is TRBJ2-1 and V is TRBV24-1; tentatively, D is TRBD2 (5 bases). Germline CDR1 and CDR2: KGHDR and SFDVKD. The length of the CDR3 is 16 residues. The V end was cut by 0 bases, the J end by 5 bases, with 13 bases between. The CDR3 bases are TGTGCCACCAGTGATTTGGCTTTTGGAGGAGACAATGAGCAGTTCTTC. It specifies CATSDLAFGGDNEQFF.